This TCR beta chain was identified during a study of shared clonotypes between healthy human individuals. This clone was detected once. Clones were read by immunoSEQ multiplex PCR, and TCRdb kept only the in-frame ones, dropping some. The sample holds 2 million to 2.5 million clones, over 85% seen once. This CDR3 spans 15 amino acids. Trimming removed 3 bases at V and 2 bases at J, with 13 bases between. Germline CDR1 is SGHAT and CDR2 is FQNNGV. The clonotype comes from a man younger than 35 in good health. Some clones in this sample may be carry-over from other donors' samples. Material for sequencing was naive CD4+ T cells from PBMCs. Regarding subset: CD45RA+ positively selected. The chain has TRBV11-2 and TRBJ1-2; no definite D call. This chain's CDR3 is CASSFSSAGNYGYTF. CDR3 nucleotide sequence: TGTGCCAGCAGCTTCTCTTCTGCAGGAAACTATGGCTACACCTTC.